Listed below are T cell receptor beta chains from one sample, sequenced in a study of cytomegalovirus exposure and HLA in healthy donors. The table came from immunoSEQ multiplex PCR; TCRdb's copy has only in-frame clones and leaves some out. This table holds 100,000 to 150,000 clones, 75% to 85% found once. Sequenced: PBMCs. These receptors were taken from a woman aged 45-59 years in good health and CMV-seropositive. CDR3s include the opening cysteine and the closing phenylalanine or tryptophan. A D gene is named only where the DNA matches it firmly. The size entry is marked missing in some rows and otherwise reads once, few, many or a size class.

clone size	V gene	J gene	D gene	CDR3 length	CDR3 DNA	CDR3 protein
.	TRBV28	TRBJ1-6	.	12	TGTGCCAGCACCCCCCCCAGAGGTCCCCTCCACTTT	CASTPPRGPLHF
.	TRBV10-1	TRBJ2-5	TRBD1	18	TGCGCCAGCAGTGCTAACGCCAAGACAGGGGGCCGCCAAGAGACCCAGTACTTC	CASSANAKTGGRQETQYF
.	TRBV30	TRBJ1-6	TRBD1	14	TGTGCCTGGAATGCCGGGACAGAGAGATCACCCCTCCACTTT	CAWNAGTERSPLHF
.	TRBV11-2	TRBJ1-1	.	13	TGTGCCAGCAGCCTCGGTGTAATTGCTGAAGCTTTCTTT	CASSLGVIAEAFF
.	TRBV5-5	TRBJ1-2	TRBD1	14	TGTGCCAGCAGCCCCGCGGGACAGGAGTATGGCTACACCTTC	CASSPAGQEYGYTF
.	TRBV28	TRBJ1-1	.	15	TGTGCCAGCAGTTTAGGGGGCAGGACGAACACTGAAGCTTTCTTT	CASSLGGRTNTEAFF
.	TRBV28	TRBJ2-7	.	13	TGTGCCAGCAGTTTCCCAAACTCCTACGAGCAGTACTTC	CASSFPNSYEQYF
.	TRBV5-1	TRBJ2-3	.	14	TGCGCCAGCAGCTTGGACAGCCTCACAGATACGCAGTATTTT	CASSLDSLTDTQYF
.	TRBV30	TRBJ2-7	.	13	TGTGCCTGCCAAGCGGGCGGACTGTACGAGCAGTACTTC	CACQAGGLYEQYF
.	TRBV2	TRBJ2-6	TRBD1	16	TGTGCCAGCAGGGACAGGGGCTTCTCTGGGGCCAACGTCCTGACTTTC	CASRDRGFSGANVLTF
.	TRBV6-5	TRBJ1-2	.	13	TGTGCCAGCAGTTACAGTACGGACTATGGCTACACCTTC	CASSYSTDYGYTF
.	TRBV7-9	TRBJ1-6	TRBD1	15	TGTGCCAGCAGCTCCTGGGACAGCAGTAATTCACCCCTCCACTTT	CASSSWDSSNSPLHF
.	TRBV19	TRBJ1-5	.	13	TGTGCCAGTAGACATTCCTTTTATCAGCCCCAGCATTTT	CASRHSFYQPQHF
.	TRBV30	TRBJ1-4	.	16	TGTGCCTGGAGGCGCCCGGCGGCAGGGACTAATGAAAAACTGTTTTTT	CAWRRPAAGTNEKLFF
.	TRBV30	TRBJ1-2	.	11	TGTGCCTGGAGTGTACAGGGAAGCAACACCTTC	CAWSVQGSNTF
.	TRBV5-4	TRBJ1-2	TRBD1	18	TGTGCCAGCAGCTGTCAATGTTGGACAGGGGCAGGGAGGGGTGGCTACACCTTC	CASSCQCWTGAGRGGYTF
.	TRBV28	TRBJ2-7	TRBD1	14	TGTGCCAGCAGTCCGGGACAGGGAGTCCACGAGCAGTACTTC	CASSPGQGVHEQYF
.	TRBV7-8	TRBJ2-1	.	16	TGTGCCAGCAGCTCGGGGCCGGGGGTCATCTACAATGAGCAGTTCTTC	CASSSGPGVIYNEQFF
.	TRBV28	TRBJ1-2	.	12	TGTGCCAGCAGTTTGGCGACAGATGGCTACACCTTC	CASSLATDGYTF
.	TRBV19	TRBJ1-4	.	13	TGTGCCAGTAGTTTTGACAGGAATGAAAAACTGTTTTTT	CASSFDRNEKLFF
.	TRBV4-3	TRBJ2-3	TRBD1	17	TGCGCCAGCAGCCAAGCATGGACCGGGACAGGGGGGCATACGCAGTATTTT	CASSQAWTGTGGHTQYF
.	TRBV6-5	TRBJ2-7	TRBD2	15	TGTGCCAGCAGTTACGGTAGCGGGAGCCCCTACGAGCAGTACTTC	CASSYGSGSPYEQYF
once	TRBV5-4	TRBJ2-5	.	13	TGTGCCAGCAGCTTTGACAGGCAAGAGACCCAGTACTTC	CASSFDRQETQYF
few	TRBV5-1	TRBJ1-4	.	17	TGCGCCAGCAGCTTCGATCCCGCGACGGGGGAGGAGGAAAAACTGTTTTTT	CASSFDPATGEEEKLFF
.	TRBV5-1	TRBJ1-6	TRBD1	14	TGCGCCAGCAGCAACGGACAGGGAGGTTCACCCCTCCACTTT	CASSNGQGGSPLHF
.	TRBV7-3	TRBJ1-2	TRBD1	14	TGTGCCAGCGCCCCTTTTCCAGGGGGCGGTAGCTACACCTTC	CASAPFPGGGSYTF
few	TRBV30	TRBJ2-1	.	12	TGTGCCCTGATGGAGTTTTACAATGAGCAGTTCTTC	CALMEFYNEQFF
.	TRBV10-3	TRBJ2-1	.	11	TGTGCCACCCTGACTGCGAATGAGCAGTTCTTC	CATLTANEQFF
.	TRBV7-9	TRBJ2-5	.	11	TGTGCCAGCAGCAGAGAAAAGACCCAGTACTTC	CASSREKTQYF
.	TRBV7-2	TRBJ2-1	.	14	TGTGCCAGCAGCCCGGACAGAGCCTACAATGAGCAGTTCTTC	CASSPDRAYNEQFF
.	TRBV7-9	TRBJ1-1	.	15	TGTTCCAGCAGCTTCGGAGGGGTAGGGGACACTGAAGCTTTCTTT	CSSSFGGVGDTEAFF
.	TRBV4-1	TRBJ1-2	TRBD1	14	TGCGCCAGCAGCCAACCTCAGGGGGACGGTGGCTACACCTTC	CASSQPQGDGGYTF
.	TRBV27	TRBJ2-1	.	13	TGTGCCAGCAGTTCCCGGGGTTACAATGAGCAGTTCTTC	CASSSRGYNEQFF
.	TRBV27	TRBJ2-7	.	14	TGTGCCAGCAGTTTTTGGCAGGGCTCCAACGAGCAGTACTTC	CASSFWQGSNEQYF
.	TRBV5-1	TRBJ1-2	.	13	TGCGCCAGCAGAACCGGTCTCATCTATGGCTACACCTTC	CASRTGLIYGYTF
.	TRBV6-5	TRBJ1-4	.	16	TGTGCCAGCAGTTACTCCCGGGACACTGCTAATGAAAAACTGTTTTTT	CASSYSRDTANEKLFF
.	TRBV6-5	TRBJ1-3	.	13	TGTGCCAGCGGGAGGTCCTCTGGAAACACCATATATTTT	CASGRSSGNTIYF
.	TRBV6-5	TRBJ2-7	TRBD1	12	TGTGCCAGCGGGACAGGGGGCTCCGAGCAGTACTTC	CASGTGGSEQYF
.	TRBV14	TRBJ2-1	TRBD2	19	TGTGCCAGCAGCCAAGATGCGTGGGAAGGTAGCGGGGAGCCCAATGAGCAGTTCTTC	CASSQDAWEGSGEPNEQFF
.	TRBV20-1	TRBJ2-7	TRBD1	11	TGCAGTGCTAGAAACCGGGACAGGGTATGTTTC	CSARNRDRVCF
.	TRBV30	TRBJ2-7	TRBD2	14	TGTGCCTGGGTGGGGAAGCGGGGTGGCTGGGAGCAGTACTTC	CAWVGKRGGWEQYF
.	TRBV2	TRBJ2-1	TRBD2	15	TGTGCCAGCACCCCGACTAGCGGGAGGGGGGGTGAGCAGTTCTTC	CASTPTSGRGGEQFF
.	TRBV28	TRBJ1-3	.	17	TGTGCCAGCAGTTTATTGTACGTCGGCGAGGCGGAAAACACCATATATTTT	CASSLLYVGEAENTIYF
.	TRBV29-1	TRBJ2-2	.	14	TGCAGCGTTGGACAGGACCGGACCGCCGGGGAGCTGTTTTTT	CSVGQDRTAGELFF
.	TRBV5-1	TRBJ2-2	.	17	TGCGCCAGCAAGCAAGGGATTATAGCGGCGAACACCGGGGAGCTGTTTTTT	CASKQGIIAANTGELFF
once	TRBV30	TRBJ2-3	TRBD2	15	TGTGCCTGGAGTTGGACTAGCGGGAGACCCCGGAGGCAGTATTTT	CAWSWTSGRPRRQYF
.	TRBV27	TRBJ2-1	TRBD2	15	TGTGCCAGCAGTTTATCTAGCGGGGGATACAATGAGCAGTTCTTC	CASSLSSGGYNEQFF
.	TRBV29-1	TRBJ2-1	TRBD1	11	TGCAGCGGTTACAGGGGTAATGAGCAGTTCTTC	CSGYRGNEQFF
.	TRBV11-2	TRBJ2-5	TRBD1	13	TGTGCCAGCAGCCGAGACAGGGAAGAGACCCAGTACTTC	CASSRDREETQYF
.	TRBV7-9	TRBJ2-6	TRBD1	18	TGTTCCAGCAGCTCCTCGGACAGGGGGCGGCTAGGGGCCAACGTCCTGACTTTC	CSSSSSDRGRLGANVLTF
.	TRBV7-3	TRBJ2-2	.	13	TGTGCCAGCAGCTTTAGCCGGACCGGGGAGCTGTTTTTT	CASSFSRTGELFF
.	TRBV30	TRBJ2-2	TRBD2	15	TGTGCCTGGAGGGACAGCGGGGGAGGTTCGGGGGAGCTGTTTTTT	CAWRDSGGGSGELFF
.	TRBV10-1	TRBJ2-2	TRBD1	14	TGCGCCAGCAGGGGACAGGCCTACACCGGGGAGCTGTTTTTT	CASRGQAYTGELFF
.	TRBV7-9	TRBJ2-7	.	14	TGTGCCAGCAGCCCCCTGGAGCGGTACTACGAGCAGTACTTC	CASSPLERYYEQYF